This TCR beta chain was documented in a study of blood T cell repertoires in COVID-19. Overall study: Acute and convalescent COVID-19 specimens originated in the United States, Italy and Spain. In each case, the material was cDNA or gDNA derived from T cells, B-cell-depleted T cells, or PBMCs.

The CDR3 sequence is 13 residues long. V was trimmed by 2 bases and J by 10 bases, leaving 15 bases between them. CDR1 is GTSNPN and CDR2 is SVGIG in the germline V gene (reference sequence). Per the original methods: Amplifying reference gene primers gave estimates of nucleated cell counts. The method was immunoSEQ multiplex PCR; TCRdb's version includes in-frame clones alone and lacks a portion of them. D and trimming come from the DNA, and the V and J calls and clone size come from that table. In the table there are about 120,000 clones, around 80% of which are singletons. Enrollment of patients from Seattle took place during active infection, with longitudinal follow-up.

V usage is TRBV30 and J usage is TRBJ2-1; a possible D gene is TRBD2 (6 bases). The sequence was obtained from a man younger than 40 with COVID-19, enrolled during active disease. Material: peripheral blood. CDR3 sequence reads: CAWSPGVRWEQFF. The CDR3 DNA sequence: TGTGCCTGGAGTCCGGGGGTAAGATGGGAGCAGTTCTTC.